A selection of T cell receptor beta chains follows, all from one sample in a study of T cells in Graves' hyperthyroidism and ophthalmopathy. TCRdb fed the multiplex PCR reads into MiXCR, producing one record per CDR3 protein. This table holds nearly 600,000 distinct CDR3 sequences, about 15% found once. The specimen was blood. Every receptor here comes from a woman between 25 and 40 years old with Graves' hyperthyroidism that later progressed to Graves' ophthalmopathy. Each CDR3 is given with its conserved first and last residue. D genes are given only for firm matches. Size is stated for part of the rows, as once, few or many counts, or as a class when the clone is expanded.

D gene	clone size	J gene	V gene	CDR3 length	CDR3 protein	CDR3 DNA
.	many	TRBJ2-3	TRBV4-1	12	CASRHFGDTQYF	TGCGCCAGCAGGCACTTCGGAGATACGCAGTATTTT
TRBD2	.	TRBJ2-3	TRBV12-3/TRBV12-4	14	CASSSGGGADTQYF	TGTGCCAGCAGCTCCGGGGGAGGGGCAGATACGCAGTATTTT
.	.	TRBJ2-2	TRBV4-2	16	CASSPRGGVNTGELFF	TGTGCCAGCAGCCCCCGGGGAGGTGTGAACACCGGGGAGCTGTTTTTT
.	many	TRBJ2-5	TRBV7-2	14	CASRRPSYQETQYF	TGTGCCAGCAGGCGCCCGAGCTATCAAGAGACCCAGTACTTC
TRBD1	.	TRBJ1-1	TRBV5-1	15	CASSLDEGANTEAFF	TGCGCCAGCAGCTTGGATGAGGGGGCGAACACTGAAGCTTTCTTT
.	.	TRBJ1-5	TRBV27	15	CASSLFEGNDQPQHF	TGTGCCAGCAGTTTATTCGAAGGTAACGATCAGCCCCAGCATTTT
.	many	TRBJ1-1	TRBV19	17	CASINYRDLQMNTEAFF	TGTGCCAGTATCAATTACCGGGACCTTCAGATGAACACTGAAGCTTTCTTT
.	.	TRBJ2-1	TRBV6-1	12	CASSQNRDRQFF	TGTGCCAGCAGTCAAAACCGAGATAGGCAGTTCTTC
TRBD1	few	TRBJ2-7	TRBV29-1	13	CSGSDRGSYEQYF	TGCAGCGGCTCGGACAGGGGTAGCTACGAGCAGTACTTC
.	many	TRBJ1-5	TRBV30	14	CAWRGIRGNQPQHF	TGTGCCTGGAGGGGAATCAGGGGCAATCAGCCCCAGCATTTT
TRBD1	few	TRBJ2-7	TRBV6-1	13	CASRRQGEGEQYF	TGTGCCAGCCGGAGACAGGGTGAAGGCGAGCAGTACTTC
.	many	TRBJ1-1	TRBV10-3	13	CAISNRENTEAFF	TGTGCCATCAGCAACAGGGAGAACACTGAAGCTTTCTTT
TRBD1	many	TRBJ2-7	TRBV7-9	16	CASSSTSGQVSYEQYF	TGTGCCAGCAGCTCCACCTCAGGACAGGTCTCCTACGAGCAGTACTTC
TRBD1	many	TRBJ1-2	TRBV5-1	15	CASTGGASINYGYTF	TGCGCCAGCACAGGGGGAGCCAGCATAAACTATGGCTACACCTTC
TRBD2	.	TRBJ2-3	TRBV9	15	CASSPTSGPTDTQYF	TGTGCCAGCAGCCCCACTAGCGGACCCACAGATACGCAGTATTTT
.	.	TRBJ1-1	TRBV5-5	16	CASSQDALRRNTEAFF	TGCGCCAGCAGCCAAGATGCCCTCAGGAGGAACACTGAAGCTTTCTTT
TRBD1	many	TRBJ1-2	TRBV30	13	CAWSVTGNYGYTF	TGTGCCTGGAGTGTGACAGGGAACTATGGCTACACCTTC
.	many	TRBJ2-4	TRBV27	13	CASSSDLLDIQYF	TGTGCCAGCAGTTCCGACCTTTTAGACATTCAGTACTTC
TRBD1	many	TRBJ1-1	TRBV7-9	17	CASSDRQGGILNTEAFF	TGTGCCAGCAGCGACCGACAGGGGGGAATTCTGAACACTGAAGCTTTCTTT
TRBD2	.	TRBJ2-1	TRBV7-3	15	CASSRRTSGNNEQFF	TGTGCCAGCAGCCGACGGACTAGCGGAAACAATGAGCAGTTCTTC
.	many	TRBJ2-1	TRBV12-3/TRBV12-4	15	CASSPGTDPYNEQFF	TGTGCCAGCAGTCCTGGGACGGACCCCTACAATGAGCAGTTCTTC
.	many	TRBJ2-5	TRBV7-2	11	CASSLGLTQYF	TGTGCCAGCAGCTTAGGATTGACCCAGTACTTC
.	.	TRBJ2-1	TRBV5-4	14	CASSLGDTFHEQFF	TGTGCCAGCAGCTTGGGTGATACCTTCCATGAGCAGTTCTTC
.	many	TRBJ2-1	TRBV27	12	CASSRVSNEQFF	TGTGCCAGCAGTCGGGTGAGCAATGAGCAGTTCTTC
.	many	TRBJ2-5	TRBV14	15	CASSPMGPSQETQYF	TGTGCCAGCAGCCCAATGGGGCCCTCACAAGAGACCCAGTACTTC
TRBD1	many	TRBJ2-3	TRBV24-1	16	CATSDVRDSRSDTQYF	TGTGCCACCAGTGATGTCCGGGACAGCCGTTCCGATACGCAGTATTTT
TRBD1	.	TRBJ2-1	TRBV19	17	CASGRTGGVKSYNEQFF	TGTGCCAGCGGTAGGACAGGGGGCGTGAAGTCCTACAATGAGCAGTTCTTC
TRBD2	many	TRBJ2-1	TRBV7-9	18	CASSPLQGKTSGYNEQFF	TGTGCCAGCAGCCCCCTTCAGGGTAAGACTAGCGGCTACAATGAGCAGTTCTTC
.	many	TRBJ2-1	TRBV28	15	CASSSPRGSHNEQFF	TGTGCCAGCAGTTCCCCCCGCGGATCTCACAATGAGCAGTTCTTC
.	many	TRBJ2-5	TRBV29-1	12	CSVRGAKETQYF	TGCAGCGTTCGGGGGGCGAAAGAGACCCAGTACTTC
.	many	TRBJ2-3	TRBV10-2	13	CAGWSPGTDTQYF	TGCGCCGGATGGAGTCCTGGCACAGATACGCAGTATTTT
.	many	TRBJ2-2	TRBV24-1	16	CATSDPNGVGTGELFF	TGTGCCACCAGTGACCCGAATGGGGTAGGGACCGGGGAGCTGTTTTTT
TRBD2	many	TRBJ2-7	TRBV19	16	CASSMPTSGNSYEQYF	TGTGCCAGTAGTATGCCCACTAGCGGGAACTCCTACGAGCAGTACTTC
.	few	TRBJ1-4	TRBV30	13	CAWDTGNYEKLFF	TGTGCCTGGGATACAGGGAACTACGAAAAACTGTTTTTT
.	many	TRBJ2-1	TRBV7-2	12	CASSQGAKEQFF	TGTGCCAGCAGCCAAGGGGCTAAGGAGCAGTTCTTC
.	many	TRBJ2-5	TRBV24-1	14	CATSESGPGETQYF	TGTGCCACCAGTGAATCGGGCCCTGGAGAGACCCAGTACTTC
TRBD1	.	TRBJ1-1	TRBV10-3	11	CAISGTGSAFF	TGTGCCATCAGCGGGACAGGGTCGGCTTTCTTT
.	many	TRBJ1-1	TRBV20-1	13	CSAWGGGEAEAFF	TGCAGTGCTTGGGGGGGGGGGGAGGCTGAAGCTTTCTTT
.	many	TRBJ1-5	TRBV12-5	13	CASGLVLNQPQHF	TGTGCTAGTGGTTTGGTCCTTAATCAGCCCCAGCATTTT
TRBD1	.	TRBJ2-2	TRBV7-2	16	CASSGPGQGRTGELFF	TGTGCCAGCAGCGGGCCCGGACAGGGGCGGACCGGGGAGCTGTTTTTT
TRBD2	many	TRBJ2-1	TRBV7-9	16	CASSPIAGGGYNEQFF	TGTGCCAGCAGCCCGATAGCGGGAGGGGGCTACAATGAGCAGTTCTTC
.	.	TRBJ1-5	TRBV4-1	18	CASSKGILETLSNQPQHF	TGCGCCAGCAGCAAAGGGATTTTAGAGACACTTAGCAATCAGCCCCAGCATTTT
.	many	TRBJ1-5	TRBV11-2	15	CASSLGGTPLEPQHF	TGTGCCAGCAGCTTAGGCGGGACACCACTCGAGCCCCAGCATTTT
.	many	TRBJ1-1	TRBV7-9	14	CASSLSSGRAEAFF	TGTGCCAGCAGCTTAAGTTCCGGACGGGCTGAAGCTTTCTTT
TRBD1	many	TRBJ1-4	TRBV6-1	14	CASNLGTGAEKLFF	TGTGCCAGCAACCTCGGGACAGGCGCTGAAAAACTGTTTTTT
.	many	TRBJ2-5	TRBV18	15	CASSPPERYQETQYF	TGTGCCAGCTCACCACCGGAAAGGTACCAAGAGACCCAGTACTTC
TRBD2	few	TRBJ2-1	TRBV10-2	14	CASRKAGGLDEQFF	TGCGCCAGCAGAAAAGCGGGAGGGCTCGATGAGCAGTTCTTC
.	many	TRBJ2-3	TRBV12-3/TRBV12-4	12	CASSPGLDTQYF	TGTGCCAGCAGCCCGGGACTAGATACGCAGTATTTT
.	many	TRBJ2-5	TRBV19	18	CASSGDAKRPHRWETQYF	TGTGCCAGTAGTGGGGACGCCAAGAGACCCCACCGGTGGGAGACCCAGTACTTC
TRBD2	.	TRBJ2-5	TRBV30	13	CARSLAGGETQYF	TGTGCCAGGAGCCTAGCGGGAGGAGAGACCCAGTACTTC
TRBD1	many	TRBJ1-1	TRBV27	14	CASSPGTGDTEAFF	TGTGCCAGCAGTCCGGGGACAGGGGACACTGAAGCTTTCTTT
TRBD2	many	TRBJ2-1	TRBV12-3/TRBV12-4	18	CASSGLAGGPATYNEQFF	TGTGCCAGCAGCGGACTAGCGGGAGGCCCGGCGACATACAATGAGCAGTTCTTC
TRBD1	many	TRBJ1-2	TRBV27	13	CASTRSDRDGYTF	TGTGCCAGCACCAGATCGGACAGGGATGGCTACACCTTC
TRBD1	many	TRBJ2-7	TRBV7-9	14	CASSLEGAYYEQYF	TGTGCCAGCAGCTTAGAGGGGGCATACTACGAGCAGTACTTC
.	many	TRBJ2-7	TRBV3-1	15	CASSQSRDKVHEQYF	TGTGCCAGCAGCCAATCCCGGGACAAGGTCCACGAGCAGTACTTC
.	many	TRBJ1-1	TRBV6-6	14	CASSYSGGDTEAFF	TGTGCCAGCAGTTACTCCGGGGGGGACACTGAAGCTTTCTTT
TRBD2	few	TRBJ2-1	TRBV5-1	16	CASSLLGLAGDNEQFF	TGCGCCAGCAGCTTGCTGGGACTAGCGGGAGACAATGAGCAGTTCTTC
TRBD2	few	TRBJ2-7	TRBV12-3/TRBV12-4	19	CASRLAGLAGESYSYEQYF	TGTGCCAGCAGGCTGGCCGGGCTAGCGGGAGAGTCCTACTCCTACGAGCAGTACTTC